The subject of this entry is one T cell receptor beta chain. Its antigen is not identified. V was trimmed by 3 bases and J by 1 base, leaving 10 bases between them. Germline assignment: CDR1 LNHDA and CDR2 SQIVND (reference sequence). The CDR3 has 16 residues. This entry belongs to a study of Ad26.COV2.S vaccination and SARS-CoV-2 variants. Study-level background: Each vaccinee took Ad26.COV2.S intramuscularly, once or twice 56 days apart. The study, taken as a whole, reports: Breadth of non-spike TCRs did not differ between vaccinees and placebo recipients. There was reportedly substantial breadth in spike-specific CD8+ and CD4+ T cell responses after vaccination.

The treatment is: around 19 received Ad26.COV2.S at low or high dose, single or two shots; about 5 received placebo; per-sample allocation not given. Sampling was done on day 63 after the first vaccine or placebo injection. Spike of the Wuhan-strain SARS-CoV-2 was expressed by an Ad26 vector, which formed the vaccine. TCRdb's table, derived via immunoSEQ multiplex PCR, lists solely in-frame clones and lacks some. Counted here are roughly 390,000 clones, 88% occurring once; the ten biggest clones make up around 3.4%. The specimen was peripheral blood, collected in a trial of Ad26.COV2.S vaccine versus placebo. The TCR originated in a person between 18 and 65 years old who received the Ad26.COV2.S COVID-19 vaccine or a placebo. The chain combines TRBV19 with TRBJ2-6; possibly TRBD1 for D (5 bases). The chain's CDR3 is CASSIQGGSGANVLTF. For the CDR3, the DNA is TGTGCCAGTAGTATCCAGGGTGGGTCTGGGGCCAACGTCCTGACTTTC.